Listed below are T cell receptor beta chains from one sample, sequenced in a study of T cell changes during pregnancy in multiple sclerosis. This table comes from immunoSEQ multiplex PCR, and its TCRdb copy is limited to in-frame clones, with some not included. The table includes tens of thousands of clones, 85% to 95% detected once. This material consisted of peripheral blood, taken before pregnancy. These receptors were collected from a female donor with multiple sclerosis, enrolled in a pregnancy study. The CDR3 runs from the conserved cysteine through the conserved F or W. A D gene is named only where the DNA matches it firmly.

d_call	v_call	j_call	cdr3_nt	cdr3_aa
TRBD2	TRBV7-9	TRBJ2-7	TGTGCCAGCAGCCTCGGGACTAGCGGGTCTTACGAGCAGTACTTC	CASSLGTSGSYEQYF
TRBD2	TRBV7-2	TRBJ2-2	TGTGCCAGCTTGACTAGCGGCACCGGGGAGCTGTTTTTT	CASLTSGTGELFF
-	TRBV6-6	TRBJ2-2	TGTGCCAGCAGTTACCGTGACTTGCTTACCGGGGAGCTGTTTTTT	CASSYRDLLTGELFF
-	TRBV11-2	TRBJ1-1	TGTGCCAGCAGCTTAAAAATTGGGGCTCTTTACACTGAAGCTTTCTTT	CASSLKIGALYTEAFF
-	TRBV27	TRBJ2-2	TGTGCCAGCAGTTACTACCCGACTAGGACCGGGGAGCTGTTTTTT	CASSYYPTRTGELFF
TRBD2	TRBV7-3	TRBJ2-1	TGTGCCAGCAGGGAATCTAGCGGACCGGGGTTAAATGAGCAGTTCTTC	CASRESSGPGLNEQFF
-	TRBV27	TRBJ2-5	TGTGCCAGCAGTCTCTCGGGGTTGTCTCAAGAGACCCAGTACTTC	CASSLSGLSQETQYF
-	TRBV5-1	TRBJ1-1	TGCGCCAGCAGCTTCGAGGGGGTGACTGAAGCTTTCTTT	CASSFEGVTEAFF
-	TRBV29-1	TRBJ2-1	TGCAGCGTTGGCCTAACGGGGAATGAGCAGTTCTTC	CSVGLTGNEQFF
-	TRBV21-1	TRBJ2-7	TGTGCCAGCAGCAATCCTTGGACTAGCGGCTCCTACGAGCAGTACTTC	CASSNPWTSGSYEQYF
TRBD1	TRBV14	TRBJ1-1	TGTGCCAGCAGCCAGCGGACAGGGAGGAGTACTGAAGCTTTCTTT	CASSQRTGRSTEAFF
TRBD1	TRBV11-2	TRBJ2-7	TGTGCCAGCAGCTTAGACTCCGGGACAGGGGGTTTTAACGAGCAGTACTTC	CASSLDSGTGGFNEQYF
-	TRBV4-1	TRBJ2-5	TGCGCCAGCAGCCAAGTGGGCATAAGCCAAGAGACCCAGTACTTC	CASSQVGISQETQYF
TRBD2	TRBV23-1	TRBJ2-7	TGCGCCAGCAGTCAAAGGGAGGGGCCCTACGAGCAGTACTTC	CASSQREGPYEQYF
-	TRBV2	TRBJ1-2	TGTGCCAGCAGTCAAGGAGGGTTTTATGGCTACACCTTC	CASSQGGFYGYTF
TRBD2	TRBV6-1	TRBJ2-5	TGTGCCAGCAGTGCGACTAGCGGGAGTCCCCAAGAGACCCAGTACTTC	CASSATSGSPQETQYF
TRBD2	TRBV6-6	TRBJ2-1	TGTGCCAGCAGACCTAGCGGGAATGACTACAATGAGCAGTTCTTC	CASRPSGNDYNEQFF
TRBD2	TRBV28	TRBJ2-1	TGTGCCAGCAGTACTAAAAGCGGGACCGTATACAATGAGCAGTTCTTC	CASSTKSGTVYNEQFF
TRBD1	TRBV18	TRBJ1-1	TGTGCCAGCTCACTCCGACAGGGGGCAACTCGCACTGAAGCTTTCTTT	CASSLRQGATRTEAFF
-	TRBV5-6	TRBJ1-1	TGTGCCAGCAGCTTGAATCTAAACACTGAAGCTTTCTTT	CASSLNLNTEAFF